The clone carrying this T cell receptor (beta chain) showed up just a few times. Its matching antigen is unknown. The PCR had 60 Vbeta and 13 Jbeta primers. Using immunoSEQ multiplex PCR, the repertoire was profiled, and TCRdb retains in-frame clones only, with some absent. This table has some 150,000 clones, roughly 9.6% appearing once. It was healthy bone marrow donors who served as donors. These data belong to a study of cytomegalovirus exposure and HLA in healthy donors. Study-wide points: The study listed 150 to 200 cytomegalovirus-associated TCR beta chains. In a later analysis, common viral pathogens appeared linked to several of the most significant clusters. Segments of the TCR beta V type were, in most cases, productive about 87% or about 30% of the time in an earlier analysis.

The sequence was obtained from a woman in her 40s in good health and CMV-seropositive. The sequencing sample was made of PBMCs.

This CDR3 reads CASSWAGQRTDTQYF. The DNA of the CDR3 is TGTGCCAGCAGCTGGGCCGGGCAGCGGACAGATACGCAGTATTTT. The V gene is TRBV5-4, the J gene TRBJ2-3; D is possibly TRBD2 (5 bases). Germline V lookup: CDR1 SGHNT, CDR2 YYREEE (reference sequence). Trimming shortened V by 3 bases and J by 3 bases, and 14 bases separated the two germline ends. This CDR3 has 15 residues.